A selection of T cell receptor beta chains follows, all from one sample in a study of T cell responses to AZD1222 COVID-19 vaccine. Only in-frame clones appear in the TCRdb table, and some are missing; sequencing was by immunoSEQ multiplex PCR. Counted here are roughly 170,000 clones, approximately 86% occurring once; the ten biggest clones make up 2.6%. This material consisted of peripheral blood, taken on day 0 of AZD1222 vaccination. All receptors come from an adult in good health. Each CDR3 is given with its conserved first and last residue. A D gene is named only where the DNA matches it firmly. For some rows the clone size is stated as once, few or many, or as a class when expanded; others skip it.

>TRBV27|TRBD2|TRBJ2-1|15|-
CASSTGLAILDEQFF
TGTGCCAGCAGTACGGGACTAGCGATTTTGGATGAGCAGTTCTTC
>TRBV5-5|TRBD2|TRBJ2-7|15|-
CASGRASGSSYEQYF
TGTGCCAGCGGCAGAGCTAGCGGGAGTTCCTACGAGCAGTACTTC
>TRBV6-5|TRBD1|TRBJ1-2|13|-
CASSQQGSYGYTF
TGTGCCAGCAGCCAACAGGGGAGCTATGGCTACACCTTC
>TRBV5-1|-|TRBJ2-7|16|-
CASSLGGDNWSYEQYF
TGCGCCAGCAGCTTGGGCGGGGACAACTGGTCCTACGAGCAGTACTTC
>TRBV6-5|TRBD1|TRBJ1-1|14|-
CACKAQGENTEAFF
TGTGCCTGCAAAGCCCAGGGGGAAAACACTGAAGCTTTCTTT
>TRBV11-2|-|TRBJ1-4|16|-
CASSWGRARSNEKLFF
TGTGCCAGCAGCTGGGGTCGGGCTCGCTCTAATGAAAAACTGTTTTTT
>TRBV10-1|-|TRBJ2-7|11|-
CASSDGYEQYF
TGCGCCAGCAGTGATGGTTACGAGCAGTACTTC
>TRBV6-6|-|TRBJ2-7|17|-
CASSPRDSRRGAYEQYF
TGTGCCAGCAGTCCCCGGGACAGCCGGCGGGGCGCCTACGAGCAGTACTTC
>TRBV6-4|-|TRBJ2-3|16|few
CASSDSASLSTDTQYF
TGTGCCAGCAGTGACTCGGCCAGTTTAAGCACAGATACGCAGTATTTT
>TRBV29-1|-|TRBJ2-1|15|-
CSVDGIARSNDEQFF
TGCAGCGTTGACGGGATAGCGCGAAGCAACGATGAGCAGTTCTTC
>TRBV6-1|-|TRBJ1-5|17|-
CASSDASRRGIPQPQHF
TGTGCCAGCAGTGATGCATCACGTCGGGGGATCCCACAGCCCCAGCATTTT
>TRBV9|-|TRBJ1-1|15|-
CASSFDGGANTEAFF
TGTGCCAGCAGCTTCGACGGGGGGGCAAATACTGAAGCTTTCTTT
>TRBV28|-|TRBJ2-2|14|-
CASSTGGPAGELFF
TGTGCCAGCAGTACTGGCGGCCCGGCCGGGGAGCTGTTTTTT
>TRBV7-3|-|TRBJ2-1|15|-
CASSEIARRNNEQFF
TGTGCCAGCAGCGAAATTGCTCGGAGAAACAATGAGCAGTTCTTC
>TRBV11-2|-|TRBJ1-3|15|-
CASSLRPATGNTIYF
TGTGCCAGCAGCTTAAGGCCAGCTACTGGAAACACCATATATTTT
>TRBV24-1|TRBD2|TRBJ2-4|19|-
CATSDPWGGVLLAKNIQYF
TGTGCCACCAGTGATCCTTGGGGGGGGGTCTTATTAGCCAAAAACATTCAGTACTTC
>TRBV27|-|TRBJ1-6|14|-
CASSFTGHNSPLHF
TGTGCCAGCAGTTTTACAGGGCATAATTCACCCCTCCACTTT
>TRBV5-1|TRBD1|TRBJ1-2|16|-
CASSLYSPTGVGGYTF
TGCGCCAGCAGCTTGTATTCCCCCACAGGGGTCGGAGGCTACACCTTC
>TRBV29-1|-|TRBJ1-2|11|-
CSVVDSKTYTF
TGCAGCGTTGTAGATTCCAAGACCTACACCTTC
>TRBV5-8|-|TRBJ2-2|13|-
CASSLDGAGELFF
TGTGCCAGCAGCTTGGACGGGGCCGGGGAGCTGTTTTTT
>TRBV4-1|-|TRBJ1-5|13|-
CASSQQGNQPQHF
TGCGCCAGCAGCCAACAGGGGAATCAGCCCCAGCATTTT
>TRBV28|-|TRBJ1-2|15|once
CASRRRGPRGYGYTF
TGTGCCAGCAGGCGCAGGGGTCCCAGGGGTTATGGCTACACCTTC
>TRBV7-2|-|TRBJ2-2|14|-
CASSLARRGGELFF
TGTGCCAGCAGCTTAGCCCGAAGGGGGGGTGAGCTGTTTTTT
>TRBV7-6|-|TRBJ1-1|13|-
CASSLEWGTEAFF
TGTGCCAGCAGCTTAGAATGGGGGACTGAAGCTTTCTTT
>TRBV18|TRBD1|TRBJ2-7|14|-
CASSPQGQGHEQYF
TGTGCCAGCTCACCACAAGGACAGGGCCACGAGCAGTACTTC
>TRBV18|-|TRBJ1-1|14|-
CASSPMSGGTEAFF
TGTGCCAGCTCACCAATGTCGGGTGGTACTGAAGCTTTCTTT